This TCR beta chain is drawn from a study of Graves' ophthalmopathy and Graves' hyperthyroidism. Looking at the study overall: Upon initial diagnosis and before any treatment, peripheral blood was collected. Whole-study results and caveats: With around 88% sensitivity and 75% to 84% specificity, a 13-signature model separated ophthalmopathy from stable hyperthyroidism.

Trimming cost V 5 bases and J 0 bases, with 13 bases left between them. Looked up from germline, CDR1 is SGHAT and CDR2 is FQNNGV. The CDR3 is made up of 16 amino acids. TCR beta CDR3 amplification used RNA transcripts. In the first round, RT-PCR was carried out with HTBI primers, and a multiplex PCR formed the second round. TCRdb re-analysed the multiplex PCR reads in MiXCR, keeping a single row per CDR3 protein. The data hold approximately 700,000 distinct CDR3 sequences, with 40% observed a single time. There are a few counts of this clonotype. The antigen is not known. CAS ≥3, NOSPECS ≥4, moderate-to-severe activity and duration under 3 months marked donors with ophthalmopathy.

The chain links TRBV11-2 to TRBJ1-4; the D gene is possibly TRBD1 (6 bases). This receptor was obtained from an adult man with Graves' ophthalmopathy. Material for sequencing was peripheral blood. Written as DNA, the CDR3 is TGTGCCAGCAGCGCCAGGACAGTGACAACTAATGAAAAACTGTTTTTT. Encoded protein: CASSARTVTTNEKLFF.